This T cell receptor (beta chain) was identified during a study of blood T cell repertoires in COVID-19. In the study overall: Specimens from acute and convalescent COVID-19 originated in the United States, Italy and Spain.

Profiled with immunoSEQ multiplex PCR; TCRdb holds only in-frame clones, not every one. Counted here are 30,000 to 35,000 clones, 75% to 90% occurring once; the ten biggest clones make up roughly 15%. The CDR3 length is 15 residues. Trimming took 0 bases from V and 7 from J, leaving 10 bases between them. From germline, CDR1 is MNHEY and CDR2 SVGAGI. The sample was peripheral blood. The receptor's source is a human donor with acute or convalescent COVID-19. The donor label of this sample is uncertain. This chain links TRBV6-5 with TRBJ1-6, with D unresolved. The DNA of the CDR3 is TGTGCCAGCAGTTACTCGAGTCAACGAAATTCACCCCTCCACTTT. Translated: CASSYSSQRNSPLHF.